The 16 T cell receptor beta chains reported below all come from one sample, sequenced in a study of post-analysis software for immune sequencing data (dated by TCRdb to 2015 to 2017). The paper as a whole reports these results and caveats: Significantly higher frequencies in patients than in controls were found for five or six TRBV segments, including TRBV5-6, TRBV5-1 and TRBV20-1.

These TCRs' antigens remain unknown. The library was made by PCR. The sequencer was an Illumina HiSeq 2500. To reduce PCR and sequencing biases, unique molecular identifiers were incorporated into the TCR beta cDNA libraries. The public reads were reanalyzed by TCRdb: fastp trimming at Q25, MiXCR alignment, in-frame beta chains only. Entries that share a CDR3 protein sequence are merged under the most common genes and DNA. The table for this sample lists about 540,000 distinct CDR3 sequences; approximately 31% of them were counted only once. In total, the top ten clones hold approximately 6% of the sample. Sequencing used blood. The source is a girl younger than 18 with multiple sclerosis.

This clonotype was seen once. The rearrangement links TRBV3-1 to TRBJ2-3; maybe TRBD2 (7 bases). The CDR3 extends over 16 amino acids. V gave up 5 bases and J gave up 1 base, with 16 bases separating them. Germline V gene lookup returns CDR1 LGHDT and CDR2 YNNKEL (reference sequence). The CDR3 protein is CASSVRGALGTDTQYF. CDR3 DNA: TGTGCCAGCAGCGTCCGGGGGGCTCTAGGCACAGATACGCAGTATTTT.

This clonotype occurred a few times. V is TRBV4-1 and J is TRBJ2-4; D ambiguous. CDR1 is MGHRA, CDR2 YSYEKL, per germline. This CDR3 region has 14 residues. With 3 bases removed from V and 6 bases from J, the gap between germline ends came to 12 bases. The CDR3 nucleotides read TGCGCCAGCAGCCAGCTCGGGTTCGGAAACATTCAGTACTTC. Translated, it gives CASSQLGFGNIQYF.

V and J are TRBV28 and TRBJ2-1, with a tentative D call TRBD2 (7 bases). Trimming took off 6 bases at V and 10 bases at J, with 13 bases between the two ends. Germline CDR1 MDHEN, CDR2 SYDVKM. The CDR3 covers 12 residues. In nucleotides, the CDR3 is TGTGCCAGCAGCTGGGGGGGGCTAGAGCAGTTCTTC. This translates into CASSWGGLEQFF.

J is TRBJ2-2 and V is TRBV12-3 or TRBV12-4; possible D gene TRBD1, 5 bases. This CDR3 spans 16 amino acids. Trimming took off 6 bases at V and 7 bases at J, with 21 bases between the two ends. CDR3 nucleotide sequence: TGTGCCAGCAGCCATGCGTTGGGGCAGGGTATCGGGGAGCTGTTTTTT. The encoded protein is CASSHALGQGIGELFF.

This clonotype has a handful of counts. The chain carries TRBV6-6 and TRBJ2-5; TRBD1 agrees at 9 bases. The germline gives CDR1 MNHNY, CDR2 SVGAGI (reference sequence). The CDR3 has 15 residues. Trimming at V came to 6 bases and at J to 3 bases, leaving 8 bases not matched to a gene. DNA for the CDR3: TGTGCCAGCAGCCGGCGGGACAGGGAAAAAGAGACCCAGTACTTC. Translated, it gives CASSRRDREKETQYF.

A few counts support this clonotype. V and J are TRBV20-1 and TRBJ2-1, with a possible D match to TRBD2 (6 bases). CDR1 is DFQATT and CDR2 is SNEGSKA in the germline V gene (reference sequence). The germline V and J ends were trimmed by 3 bases and 0 bases, with 9 bases remaining between them. CDR3 length: 14 residues. CDR3 nucleotide sequence: TGCAGTGCTAGGGAGCGGGCCTCCTACAATGAGCAGTTCTTC. Residues: CSARERASYNEQFF.

This clonotype was detected a few times. V gene TRBV29-1 combines with J gene TRBJ2-5; D is ambiguous. The V and J ends lost 5 bases and 4 bases respectively, with 8 bases between them. The CDR3 length is 11 residues. Germline-derived CDR1 and CDR2 are SQVTM and ANQGSEA. CDR3 residues: CSVSSLETQYF. Written as DNA, the CDR3 is TGCAGCGTTTCTTCCCTAGAGACCCAGTACTTC.

The V gene is TRBV5-1, the J gene TRBJ1-1, with D possibly matching TRBD1 (5 bases). Trimming removed 3 bases from V and 4 bases from J, with 19 bases in between. The CDR3 length is 16 residues. Germline CDR1 reads SGHRS; CDR2 reads YFSETQ. The CDR3 here is CASSSGSEGVGTEAFF. CDR3 bases: TGCGCCAGCAGCTCAGGGTCCGAAGGCGTGGGCACTGAAGCTTTCTTT.

This clonotype was seen more than once but under ten times. The V call is TRBV4-2, the J call TRBJ1-4, with TRBD1 matching over 7 bases. J was trimmed by 0 bases and V by 0 bases; bases with no gene match: 16. This CDR3 spans 21 amino acids. CDR1 is LGHNA, CDR2 YNFKEQ, per germline. CDR3 loop: CASSQEFPPTTGDATNEKLFF. In DNA, the CDR3 is TGTGCCAGCAGCCAAGAATTTCCCCCGACTACAGGGGACGCAACTAATGAAAAACTGTTTTTT.

The V call is TRBV6-2 or TRBV6-3, the J call TRBJ1-5; D is unresolved. The CDR3 covers 14 residues. Between the trimmed V and J ends, which lost 8 bases and 1 base, there was a span of 12 bases. Looked up from germline, CDR1 is MNHEY and CDR2 is SVGEGT. DNA for the CDR3: TGTGCCAGCCGCTTGAGTGTGAGCAATCAGCCCCAGCATTTT. It is translated as CASRLSVSNQPQHF.

The chain employs TRBV20-1 and TRBJ2-7, with D uncertain. This CDR3 spans 14 amino acids. With 0 bases removed from V and 1 base from J, the gap between germline ends came to 10 bases. Germline-derived CDR1 and CDR2 are DFQATT and SNEGSKA (reference sequence). The CDR3 reads CSARDSRQSYEQYF. The CDR3 DNA reads TGCAGTGCTAGAGATTCCAGGCAGTCCTACGAGCAGTACTTC.

The rearrangement joins TRBV12-3 or TRBV12-4 to TRBJ2-5; possibly TRBD1 or TRBD2 for D (5 bases each). Trimming pared 3 bases from V and 7 bases from J, leaving 12 bases between. The CDR3 length is 13 residues. The CDR3 sequence is CASSFWDGRTQYF. The CDR3 nucleotides are TGTGCCAGCAGTTTCTGGGACGGACGGACCCAGTACTTC.

This clonotype was detected only a few times. This sequence joins TRBV20-1 and TRBJ2-1; D gene ambiguous. This CDR3 spans 11 amino acids. Germline V CDR1 and CDR2: DFQATT, SNEGSKA (reference sequence). V dropped 2 bases and J dropped 8 bases, with 7 bases sitting between them. The CDR3 region is CSARLLDEQFF. CDR3 nucleotide sequence: TGCAGTGCTAGATTGCTGGATGAGCAGTTCTTC.

A few counts support this clonotype. This rearrangement joins TRBV5-1 to TRBJ1-1; D gene uncertain. The CDR3 sequence is 15 residues long. With 0 bases removed from V and 0 bases from J, the gap between germline ends came to 9 bases. CDR1 and CDR2 (germline): SGHRS, YFSETQ. CDR3 bases: TGCGCCAGCAGCTTGGAGGCCTCCATGAACACTGAAGCTTTCTTT. Translating it yields CASSLEASMNTEAFF.

This clonotype showed up just a few times. The chain links TRBV4-1 to TRBJ2-7, with D unresolved. From germline, CDR1 is MGHRA and CDR2 YSYEKL. V lost 2 bases and J 2 bases, leaving 10 bases between the germline ends. The CDR3 is 14 residues long. CDR3 nucleotides: TGCGCCAGCAGCCAATTTATTATAGCCTACGAGCAGTACTTC. This encodes CASSQFIIAYEQYF.

Concerning this clonotype itself: At one end, the junction sequence differs from germline, possibly due to a read error. V usage is TRBV3-1 and J usage is TRBJ2-1; D possibly matches TRBD1 or TRBD2 (5 bases each). Germline CDR1 and CDR2: LGHDT and YNNKEL (reference sequence). The CDR3 sequence is 15 residues long. CDR3 protein: CAGSQLSGTTNEQFF. CDR3 bases: TGTGCCGGCAGCCAACTGTCCGGGACCACCAATGAGCAGTTCTTC.